The following is a TCR beta chain sequence with its context. Original processing notes: Cell counts per sample came from amplifying reference gene primers. Only in-frame clones appear in the TCRdb table, and some are missing; sequencing was by immunoSEQ multiplex PCR. Clone size and the V and J calls come from that table; the DNA yielded D and trimming. The data contain 220,000 or so clones, less than 90% of them seen just once; the ten biggest clones take up 6.8%. This specimen comes from a study of blood T cell repertoires in COVID-19. Germline V CDR1 and CDR2: WNHNN, SYGVQD (reference sequence). V shed 2 bases, J shed 9 bases, and the junction held 6 bases outside the gene matches. The CDR3 runs to 14 residues. Participants, about 18 to 90 years old, spanned some 23 US areas. Donors in Cohort 3 who had recovered were those with two negative PCRs, healthcare professional clearance, or resolution of their symptoms.

The rearrangement links TRBV10-1 to TRBJ2-1; 8 bases fit TRBD1. This clonotype originated in a woman aged 40 to 50 who had recovered from COVID-19. Sequencing was carried out using PBMCs or T cells enriched from blood (not recorded which). CDR3 protein: CASSEGRGLGEQFF. DNA for the CDR3: TGCGCCAGCAGTGAGGGCAGGGGGCTCGGTGAGCAGTTCTTC.